This T cell receptor (beta chain) was sequenced for a study of blood T cells in healthy people across ages. Notes on the study in general: It was not known whether donors were CMV positive (a possible confounder of expanded clonotype changes). Both naive CD4+ cell counts and diversity were greater in long-lived donors than in aged donors.

Note on this clonotype: Its antigen is still unknown. A much larger clone differs from this one at a single base, so this may be a read error.

The CDR3 loop spans 16 amino acids. Per germline, CDR1 LGHDT and CDR2 YNNKEL (reference sequence). Primed by a sample-barcoded 5' primer and a J-beta primer mix, a second PCR proceeded for 7 to 11 cycles. TCRdb reprocessed the 5' RACE reads via MiXCR and lists one record per CDR3 protein. Here the sample spans approximately 810,000 distinct CDR3 sequences, more than 25% being singletons. This chain connects TRBV3-1 to TRBJ2-3; no firm D call. The sequenced sample consisted of blood. This clonotype originated in a woman of 80 years or more in good health. CDR3 protein: CASSQGDIQGTDAQYF. DNA for the CDR3: TGTGCCAGCAGCCAAGGCGACATCCAAGGCACAGATGCGCAGTATTTT.